The T cell receptor (beta chain) described here comes from a study of blood T cell repertoires in COVID-19. Background on the study: COVID-19 samples from acute and convalescent phases originated in the United States, Italy and Spain. In each case, the material was cDNA or gDNA derived from T cells, B-cell-depleted T cells, or PBMCs.

Methods used by the authors: Counts of nucleated cells, estimated from reference gene primer amplification, were obtained. Data came from immunoSEQ multiplex PCR; TCRdb stores just in-frame clones and leaves some out. Clone size and V and J calls were adopted from that table, with D and trimming inferred from the DNA. The profile shows around 140,000 clones, roughly 86% of them singletons. Trimming stripped 9 bases from V and 7 bases from J, with 12 bases between. The CDR3 sequence is 12 residues long. Germline assignment: CDR1 LNHDA and CDR2 SQIVND (reference sequence). This chain links TRBV19 with TRBJ1-4, with TRBD1 as a possible D gene (6 bases). The clonotype comes from an older man with acute or convalescent COVID-19. Source material: peripheral blood. CDR3 in amino acids: CASHRVGEKLFF. In DNA, the CDR3 is TGTGCCAGCCACAGGGTTGGTGAAAAACTGTTTTTT.